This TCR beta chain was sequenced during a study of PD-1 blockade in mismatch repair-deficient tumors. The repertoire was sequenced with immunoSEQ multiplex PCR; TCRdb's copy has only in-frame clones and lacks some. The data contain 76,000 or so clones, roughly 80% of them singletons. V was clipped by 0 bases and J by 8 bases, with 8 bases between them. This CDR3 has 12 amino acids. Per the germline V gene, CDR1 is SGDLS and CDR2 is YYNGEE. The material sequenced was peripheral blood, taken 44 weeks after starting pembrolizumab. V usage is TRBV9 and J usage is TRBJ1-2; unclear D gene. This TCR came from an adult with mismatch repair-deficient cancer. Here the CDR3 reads CASSVAARGYTF. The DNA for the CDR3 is TGTGCCAGCAGCGTAGCGGCCAGGGGCTACACCTTC.